This T cell receptor beta chain was sequenced for a study of T-cell reconstitution after alpha-beta-depleted transplantation in children. V was pared by 2 bases and J by 2 bases, with 6 bases of the junction left unmatched. The CDR3 length is 16 residues. Germline V CDR1 and CDR2: MNHEY, SVGAGI. The library targeted TCRbeta and was prepared with unique molecular identifiers. TCRdb recomputed calls from the PCR reads with MiXCR, one row per CDR3 protein. The data contain about 980,000 distinct CDR3 sequences, roughly 29% of them seen just once; the ten biggest clones take up 25% to 35%. The TCR comes from a boy in the first two years of life who had a stem cell transplant for SCID, so the T cells may come from the graft donor. This material consisted of PBMCs, mostly from graft donor cells, taken 360 days after TCRalphabeta/CD19-depleted stem cell transplant. The J gene is TRBJ1-2, the V gene TRBV6-5, with 9 bases identical to TRBD1. The CDR3 region is CASSYDGTGRNYGYTF. The CDR3 DNA reads as TGTGCCAGCAGTTACGACGGGACAGGGAGGAACTATGGCTACACCTTC.